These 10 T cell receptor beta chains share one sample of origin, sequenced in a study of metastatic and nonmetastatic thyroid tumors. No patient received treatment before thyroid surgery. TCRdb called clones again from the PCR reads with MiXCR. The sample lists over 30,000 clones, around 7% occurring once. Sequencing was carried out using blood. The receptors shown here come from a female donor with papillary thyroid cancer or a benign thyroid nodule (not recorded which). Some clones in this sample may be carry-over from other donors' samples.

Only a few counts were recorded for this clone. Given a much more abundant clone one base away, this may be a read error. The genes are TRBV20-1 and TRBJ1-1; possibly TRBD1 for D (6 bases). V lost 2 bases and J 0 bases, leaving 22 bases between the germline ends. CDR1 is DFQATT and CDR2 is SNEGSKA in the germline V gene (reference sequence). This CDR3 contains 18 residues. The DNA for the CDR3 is TGCAGTGCTAGAACCACATACGCCTACAGGGCGATGAACACTGAAGCTTTCTTT. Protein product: CSARTTYAYRAMNTEAFF.

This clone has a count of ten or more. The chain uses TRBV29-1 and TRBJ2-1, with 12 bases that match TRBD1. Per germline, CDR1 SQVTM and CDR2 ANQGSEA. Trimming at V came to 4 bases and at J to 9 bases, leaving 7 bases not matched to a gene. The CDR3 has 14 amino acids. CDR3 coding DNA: TGCAGCGTTGCAACCGGGACAGGGGGCCTTGAGCAGTTCTTC. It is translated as CSVATGTGGLEQFF.

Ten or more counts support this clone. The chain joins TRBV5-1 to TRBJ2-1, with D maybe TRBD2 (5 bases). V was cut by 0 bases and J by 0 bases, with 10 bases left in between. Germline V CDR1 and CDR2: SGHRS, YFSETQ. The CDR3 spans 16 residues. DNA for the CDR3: TGCGCCAGCAGCTTGGTCTCGGGGAGCTCCTACAATGAGCAGTTCTTC. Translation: CASSLVSGSSYNEQFF.

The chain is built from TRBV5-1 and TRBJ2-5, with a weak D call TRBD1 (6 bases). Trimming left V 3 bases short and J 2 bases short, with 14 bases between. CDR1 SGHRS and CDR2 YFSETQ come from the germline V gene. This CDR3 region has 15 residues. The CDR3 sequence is CASSYTGFPQETQYF. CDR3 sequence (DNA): TGCGCCAGCAGCTACACAGGGTTCCCTCAAGAGACCCAGTACTTC.

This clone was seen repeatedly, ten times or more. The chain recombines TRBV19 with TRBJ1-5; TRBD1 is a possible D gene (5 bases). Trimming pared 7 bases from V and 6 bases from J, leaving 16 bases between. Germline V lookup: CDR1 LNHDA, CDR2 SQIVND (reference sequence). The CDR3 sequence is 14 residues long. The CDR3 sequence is CASTGRASGQPQHF. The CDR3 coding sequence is TGTGCCAGTACCGGCAGGGCCAGCGGTCAGCCCCAGCATTTT.

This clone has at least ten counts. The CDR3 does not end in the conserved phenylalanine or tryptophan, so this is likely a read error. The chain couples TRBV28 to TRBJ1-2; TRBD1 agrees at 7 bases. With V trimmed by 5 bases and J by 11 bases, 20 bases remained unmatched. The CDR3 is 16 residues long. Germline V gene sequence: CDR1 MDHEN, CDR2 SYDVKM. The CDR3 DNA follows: TGTGCCAGCAGTCCCATAGGGAGGGGGCGCAACAAGGGGTACACCCTC. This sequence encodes CASSPIGRGRNKGYTL.

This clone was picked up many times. CDR3 nucleotide sequence: TGTGCCAGCAGCCAAGCCGGTAGCGGGGGGGAGACCCAGTACTTC. Translation: CASSQAGSGGETQYF. This rearrangement joins TRBV4-2 to TRBJ2-5; 10 nucleotides agree with TRBD2. This CDR3 is built from 15 residues. V lost 1 base and J lost 5; bases outside the gene matches: 4. The germline gives CDR1 LGHNA, CDR2 YNFKEQ.

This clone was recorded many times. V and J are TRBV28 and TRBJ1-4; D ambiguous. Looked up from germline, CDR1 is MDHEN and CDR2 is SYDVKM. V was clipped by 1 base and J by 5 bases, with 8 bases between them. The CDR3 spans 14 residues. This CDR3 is CASSLSQTNEKLFF. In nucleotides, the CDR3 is TGTGCCAGCAGTTTATCGCAGACGAATGAAAAACTGTTTTTT.

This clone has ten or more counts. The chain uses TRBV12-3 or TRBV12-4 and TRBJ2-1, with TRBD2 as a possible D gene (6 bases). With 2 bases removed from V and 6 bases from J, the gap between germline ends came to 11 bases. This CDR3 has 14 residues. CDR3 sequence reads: CASSLNPGVNEQFF. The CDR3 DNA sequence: TGTGCCAGCAGTTTAAACCCGGGGGTCAATGAGCAGTTCTTC.

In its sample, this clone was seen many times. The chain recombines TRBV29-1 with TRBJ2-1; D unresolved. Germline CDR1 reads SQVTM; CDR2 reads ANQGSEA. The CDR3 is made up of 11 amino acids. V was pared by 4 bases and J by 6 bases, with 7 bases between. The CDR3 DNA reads TGCAGCGTTGGGTTAGCCAATGAGCAGTTCTTC. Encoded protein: CSVGLANEQFF.